This T cell receptor (beta chain) was sequenced in a study of T-cell reconstitution after alpha-beta-depleted transplantation in children. Study observations and caveats: Reportedly, alpha-beta T cells present about two months post-transplant originated from several hundred expanded clones of graft origin.

The TCRbeta library incorporated unique molecular identifiers. TCRdb re-derived calls from the PCR reads in MiXCR, one entry per CDR3 protein. The sample shows fewer than 1 million distinct CDR3 sequences, roughly 15% of them seen only once. The germline V gene has CDR1 SGDLS and CDR2 YYNGEE. Trimming shortened V by 2 bases and J by 7 bases, and 15 bases separated the two germline ends. The CDR3 runs to 15 residues. Comments on this clonotype: Its antigen remains unidentified.

This chain uses TRBV9 with TRBJ1-4, with no clear D. The source material was PBMCs, mostly from graft donor cells, sampled 360 days after TCRalphabeta/CD19-depleted stem cell transplant. The clonotype originates from a male patient aged 10 to 17 who had a stem cell transplant for acute lymphoblastic leukemia, so the T cells may come from the graft donor. CDR3 DNA sequence: TGTGCCAGCAGCGTTAGGCCCCTGGGGAGTGAAAAACTGTTTTTT. Amino acid sequence: CASSVRPLGSEKLFF.